These T cell receptor beta chains were read from a single sample in a study of blood T cell repertoires in COVID-19. TCRdb keeps only in-frame clones here, not all; method: immunoSEQ multiplex PCR. The sample includes under 350,000 clones, around 87% of them seen just once. Sequencing was done on a sample of peripheral blood. The source is a man aged 65 to 79 with acute or convalescent COVID-19. Each CDR3 is given with its conserved first and last residue. The D gene is left open where the match is weak.

j_gene,d_gene,v_gene,CDR3aa
TRBJ1-1,TRBD1,TRBV29-1,CSVGQGNTEAFF
TRBJ2-7,-,TRBV28,CASSTKREQYF
TRBJ1-4,TRBD1,TRBV7-9,CASSLDTGGNEKLFF
TRBJ1-2,TRBD1,TRBV28,CASSYRGDYGYTF
TRBJ2-7,TRBD1,TRBV12-3/TRBV12-4,CASSAGGNEQYF
TRBJ1-5,-,TRBV7-9,CASSPFGGGGSNQPQHF
TRBJ2-5,-,TRBV5-1,CASSSAAASGETQYF
TRBJ2-1,-,TRBV10-3,CAISFSENEQFF
TRBJ1-5,-,TRBV6-5,CASSTSRNQPQHF
TRBJ2-3,TRBD2,TRBV6-5,CASSPTLAGDTQYF
TRBJ2-3,TRBD2,TRBV4-3,CASSQVLAGLAGVGPDTQYF
TRBJ1-6,TRBD1,TRBV4-3,CASSTGTGRNSPLHF
TRBJ2-1,-,TRBV7-2,CASSARHSSYNEQFF
TRBJ1-5,-,TRBV24-1,CATSDLTTREAQHF
TRBJ2-3,TRBD2,TRBV25-1,CASSDWRGNTDTQYF
TRBJ2-3,-,TRBV12-5,CASGLSLGTLSTDTQYF
TRBJ2-7,TRBD1,TRBV27,CASSLSWDSSNEQYF
TRBJ2-1,TRBD2,TRBV4-3,CASSPAGGGLYEQFF
TRBJ1-2,TRBD1,TRBV7-9,CASSPRQGRYGYTF
TRBJ1-4,TRBD1,TRBV6-1,CASSGTVQGAQRGKLFF
TRBJ1-1,TRBD1,TRBV3-1/TRBV3-2,CASSRDRGNTEAFF
TRBJ1-2,TRBD1,TRBV5-1,CASSPGGDYGYTF
TRBJ2-1,TRBD2,TRBV4-3,CASSQERAREGLNEQFF
TRBJ2-3,-,TRBV5-1,CASSSTSSKSDTQYF
TRBJ2-2,-,TRBV6-2/TRBV6-3,CASSYVVNTGELFF
TRBJ1-5,-,TRBV18,CASSPPGRGYNQPQHF
TRBJ2-3,-,TRBV9,CASSVEPSTDTQYF
TRBJ1-3,-,TRBV28,CASSPPSGSGNTIYF
TRBJ2-1,-,TRBV5-4,CASSLGAGASYNEQFF
TRBJ2-1,TRBD2,TRBV19,CASSTLGTSGSYNEQFF
TRBJ2-2,TRBD2,TRBV15,CATRGGAGGGTGELFF
TRBJ1-5,TRBD1,TRBV10-3,CAISVDRDQPQHF
TRBJ2-7,TRBD1,TRBV6-5,CASSSGTGYSYEQYF
TRBJ2-2,-,TRBV27,CASSFFAGTGELFF
TRBJ2-3,-,TRBV21-1,CASRPRGGTDTQYF
TRBJ1-2,-,TRBV29-1,CSVESGDYGYTF
TRBJ1-2,-,TRBV21-1,CASTRRDRGRGFMGYTF
TRBJ1-1,-,TRBV19,CASRTTGLAATEAFF
TRBJ2-1,-,TRBV4-1,CASSLSRGSSYNEQFF
TRBJ1-2,TRBD1,TRBV7-9,CASTKQGAYGYTF
TRBJ2-3,TRBD2,TRBV27,CASSFLSGGASTDTQYF
TRBJ2-1,-,TRBV11-2,CASSLEAASNEQFF
TRBJ1-6,-,TRBV5-1,CASSLGTDPSSYNSPLHF
TRBJ1-3,-,TRBV19,CASTPQISGNTIYF
TRBJ1-4,TRBD1,TRBV5-5,CASSLAGTVNEKLFF
TRBJ1-5,-,TRBV7-2,CASSLRGGSQPQHF
TRBJ2-2,-,TRBV28,CASRTGQSFRELFF
TRBJ2-1,TRBD2,TRBV18,CASSPSSGRGEQFF
TRBJ1-5,TRBD1,TRBV3-1/TRBV3-2,CASSPTQGAYQPQHF
TRBJ1-6,-,TRBV5-5,CASSLGVSSSGSPLHF
TRBJ2-7,TRBD2,TRBV5-1,CASSRLAGGQNSYEQYF
TRBJ1-1,TRBD1,TRBV25-1,CASSEGTGFLSTEAFF
TRBJ2-1,TRBD2,TRBV27,CASRIVPRGVGTSGYPQFF
TRBJ2-3,-,TRBV19,CASRQVPTDTQYF
TRBJ1-4,TRBD1,TRBV5-1,CASSPGQGHNEKLFF
TRBJ2-1,-,TRBV27,CASSIRTTLGNEQFF
TRBJ2-7,TRBD1,TRBV10-3,CAISDTYRDRSSYEQYF
TRBJ2-7,-,TRBV28,CASSLTQGPPQYF
TRBJ2-5,TRBD1,TRBV5-1,CASSLGGTGEETQYF
TRBJ1-3,-,TRBV18,CASSPDGGASSGNTIYF